The 28 T cell receptor beta chains given below trace back to one sample, sequenced in a study of blood T cells in healthy people across ages. With a J-beta primer mix and a sample-barcoded 5' primer, a second PCR ran about 7 to 12 cycles. From the 5' RACE reads, TCRdb called clonotypes with MiXCR, one entry per CDR3 protein. Of fewer than 800,000 distinct CDR3 sequences in the sample, 20% to 25% are singletons; the top ten hold more than 8.5%. These same records also appear under a second study, on T cells of mothers and their children.

Input material: blood. The receptors derive from a boy aged 5-17 years in good health.

The CDR3 spells CASRTYDRGELETQYF. CDR3 DNA sequence: TGTGCCAGCAGAACCTATGACAGGGGAGAATTAGAGACCCAGTACTTC. The rearrangement links TRBV6-1 to TRBJ2-5, with 8 nucleotides matching TRBD1. This CDR3 spans 16 amino acids. CDR1 and CDR2 (germline): MNHNS, SASEGT. Trimming took 6 bases from V and 4 from J; bases not matched to a gene: 13.

The chain carries TRBV2 and TRBJ2-5, with 7 bases that match TRBD2. The DNA matches TRBJ2-7 better at its end, which makes the J call doubtful. Germline V gives CDR1 SNHLY, CDR2 FYNNEI. The length of the CDR3 is 15 residues. CDR3 nucleotide sequence: TGTGCCAGCAGTGTAAGGGACGGGAGGACCTACGAGCAGTACTTC. Translation gives CASSVRDGRTYEQYF.

The genes are TRBV2 and TRBJ1-1; D remains unclear. The CDR3 contains 13 residues. The V end was cut by 4 bases, the J end by 6 bases, with 12 bases between. Germline CDR1 SNHLY, CDR2 FYNNEI. The CDR3 is CASSAGSDSEAFF. DNA of the CDR3: TGTGCCAGCAGTGCAGGCAGCGACTCTGAAGCTTTCTTT.

This clonotype has just a few counts. The gene calls are TRBV28 and TRBJ1-4; tentative D call: TRBD1 (6 bases). There are 12 residues in the CDR3. Germline assignment: CDR1 MDHEN and CDR2 SYDVKM. V was shortened by 10 bases and J by 5 bases, with 11 bases between the two germline ends. CDR3 nucleotides: TGTGCCACTAAGACAGGAAATGAAAAACTGTTTTTT. Translation: CATKTGNEKLFF.

The rearrangement joins TRBV7-9 to TRBJ2-6; TRBD2 might be the D (5 bases). With 3 bases removed from V and 3 bases from J, the gap between germline ends came to 21 bases. The length of the CDR3 is 19 residues. Looked up from germline, CDR1 is SEHNR and CDR2 is FQNEAQ (reference sequence). Here the CDR3 reads CASSLDDLSQRGGANVLTF. The CDR3 DNA follows: TGTGCCAGCAGCTTGGACGACCTATCCCAACGGGGTGGGGCCAACGTCCTGACTTTC.

V and J are TRBV7-9 and TRBJ2-7; D may correspond to TRBD1 or TRBD2 (6 bases each). Germline CDR1 and CDR2: SEHNR and FQNEAQ (reference sequence). V gave up 5 bases and J gave up 6 bases, with 26 bases separating them. The CDR3 runs to 17 residues. Written as DNA, the CDR3 is TGTGCCAGCAGCCTGAAGATACAGGGACTGTGGGACTCCGAGCAGTACTTC. This gives the protein CASSLKIQGLWDSEQYF.

This clonotype was counted a few times. The chain is built from TRBV7-2 and TRBJ2-7; D is unclear. The V and J ends lost 0 bases and 2 bases respectively, with 11 bases between them. The CDR3 length is 15 residues. Germline CDR1 is SGHTA and CDR2 is FQGNSA. CDR3 sequence reads: CASSLAQFRPYEQYF. In DNA, the CDR3 is TGTGCCAGCAGCTTAGCCCAGTTCAGGCCCTACGAGCAGTACTTC.

This clonotype was seen a few times. The rearrangement links TRBV7-2 to TRBJ2-6; 7 nucleotides agree with TRBD1. The CDR3 is 18 amino acids. The V gene's germline CDR1 is SGHTA and CDR2 FQGNSA. The trim removed 5 bases at V and 0 bases at J, leaving 10 bases unmatched. The CDR3 here is CASSTRDRASSGANVLTF. CDR3 in DNA: TGTGCCAGCAGCACCCGGGACAGAGCCAGCTCTGGGGCCAACGTCCTGACTTTC.

This clonotype was recorded a few times. The V and J genes are TRBV5-6 and TRBJ2-6; 7 nucleotides agree with TRBD1. CDR1 and CDR2 from the germline V gene are SGHDT and YYEEEE. This CDR3 has 17 amino acids. Trimming removed 4 bases from V and 1 base from J; junction bases left unmatched: 8. The CDR3 DNA reads TGTGCCAGCAGCCCTACATACAGGGGTTCTGGGGCCAACGTCCTGACTTTC. This encodes CASSPTYRGSGANVLTF.

This clonotype was counted a few times. The chain links TRBV7-2 to TRBJ1-2, with a possible D match to TRBD1 (6 bases). This CDR3 is built from 13 residues. V was shortened by 3 bases and J by 8 bases, with 13 bases between the two germline ends. CDR1 is SGHTA, CDR2 FQGNSA, per germline. The CDR3 sequence: CASSFNTGSGYTF. The DNA for the CDR3 is TGTGCCAGCAGCTTTAATACAGGGTCCGGCTACACCTTC.

CDR3 loop: CASSQDEGNEQFF. For the CDR3, the DNA is TGTGCCAGCAGCCAAGACGAGGGGAATGAGCAGTTCTTC. V gene TRBV7-8 combines with J gene TRBJ2-1; D is tentatively TRBD1 or TRBD2 (5 bases each). The germline gives CDR1 SGHVS, CDR2 FQNEAQ. This CDR3 is built from 13 residues. Between the trimmed V and J ends, which lost 5 bases and 7 bases, there was a span of 12 bases.

This chain connects TRBV5-1 to TRBJ2-5, with D maybe TRBD2 (6 bases). V gave up 0 bases and J gave up 4 bases, with 10 bases separating them. The CDR3 runs 14 residues. CDR1 and CDR2 (germline): SGHRS, YFSETQ. DNA of the CDR3: TGCGCCAGCAGCTTGGAGGGACTCACAGAGACCCAGTACTTC. It specifies CASSLEGLTETQYF. The whole variable domain, filled in from reference TRBV5-1 and TRBJ2-5, reads KAGVTQTPRYLIKTRGQQVTLSCSPISGHRSVSWYQQTPGQGLQFLFEYFSETQRNKGNFPGRFSGRQFSNSRSEMNVSTLELGDSALYLCASSLEGLTETQYFGPGTRLLVL.

This chain connects TRBV11-2 to TRBJ2-2; D uncertain. The CDR3 runs 14 residues. Trimming stripped 4 bases from V and 5 bases from J, with 11 bases between. CDR1 and CDR2 (germline): SGHAT, FQNNGV. CDR3 DNA: TGTGCCAGCAGCTATACTGGGTTAACCGGGGAGCTGTTTTTT. Translated, it gives CASSYTGLTGELFF.

The sample holds a few counts of this clonotype. The genes are TRBV20-1 and TRBJ2-5, with 7 bases that match TRBD2. The length of the CDR3 is 14 residues. Trimming removed 3 bases from V and 1 base from J; junction bases left unmatched: 5. The V gene's germline CDR1 is DFQATT and CDR2 SNEGSKA (reference sequence). Here the CDR3 reads CSARGPSGQETQYF. In DNA, the CDR3 is TGCAGTGCTAGGGGGCCTAGCGGCCAAGAGACCCAGTACTTC.

There are a few counts of this clonotype. This sequence joins TRBV7-8 and TRBJ2-1; TRBD2 aligns across 7 bases. CDR1 SGHVS and CDR2 FQNEAQ come from the germline V gene. This CDR3 region has 15 residues. V lost 3 bases to trimming and J lost 7 bases; unmatched junction nucleotides: 9. The CDR3, as DNA: TGTGCCAGCAGCTTCTGGACTAGGTTTTCGAATGAGCAGTTCTTC. Its protein product is CASSFWTRFSNEQFF.

This clonotype has just a few counts. The chain joins TRBV28 to TRBJ2-6; D gene uncertain. The CDR3 runs 12 residues. Germline V lookup: CDR1 MDHEN, CDR2 SYDVKM. V gave up 2 bases and J gave up 12 bases, with 8 bases separating them. As DNA, the CDR3 is TGTGCCAGCAGTTTAGTGGGGTTCGTCCTGACTTTC. This gives the protein CASSLVGFVLTF.

This clonotype was counted a few times. The V call is TRBV12-3 or TRBV12-4, the J call TRBJ1-1, with 8 bases matching TRBD1. The V segment lost 6 bases and the J segment 5 bases; nucleotides outside the gene matches: 8. The CDR3 covers 14 residues. Here the CDR3 reads CASSPGQGRTEAFF. For the CDR3, the DNA is TGTGCCAGCAGCCCCGGACAGGGAAGGACTGAAGCTTTCTTT.

This clonotype was seen more than once but under ten times. One junction end does not reproduce the germline sequence, and a read error may be involved. The chain combines TRBV28 with TRBJ1-3; TRBD1 matches 7 bases. Germline V gene lookup returns CDR1 MDHEN and CDR2 SYDVKM. CDR3 size: 12 residues. The CDR3, as DNA: TGTGCCAGCAGCGGGACAGAAAACGCCATATATTTT. This codes for CASSGTENAIYF.

The chain carries TRBV10-3 and TRBJ2-5; 8 positions match TRBD1. Losses at the gene ends were 7 bases for V and 1 base for J; bases not matched to a gene: 5. Germline CDR1 ENHRY, CDR2 SYGVKD. There are 14 residues in the CDR3. The CDR3 sequence is CAIKGRGLQETQYF. The DNA for the CDR3 is TGTGCCATCAAGGGCAGGGGGCTCCAAGAGACCCAGTACTTC.

Concerning this clonotype itself: The junction differs from germline at one of its ends, possibly a read error. The rearrangement uses TRBV7-9 and TRBJ2-3, with D unresolved. The CDR3 totals 16 residues. Germline V gene sequence: CDR1 SEHNR, CDR2 FQNEAQ (reference sequence). DNA of the CDR3: TGTGCCAGCAGCTTATTATTATGGCAGAGCACGGATACGCAGTATTTT. This encodes CASSLLLWQSTDTQYF.

The V call is TRBV12-3 or TRBV12-4, the J call TRBJ2-5, with 8 bases matching TRBD2. The J call is uncertain, as TRBJ2-1 better fits the DNA end. The CDR3 totals 15 residues. CDR3 in amino acids: CASSLISGRENEQFF. The DNA for the CDR3 is TGTGCCAGCAGTTTAATAAGCGGGAGAGAGAATGAGCAGTTCTTC.

J is TRBJ2-3 and V is TRBV6-5; D perhaps matches TRBD1 (5 bases). V lost 2 bases to trimming and J lost 1 base, with 10 bases between them. Germline loops: CDR1 MNHEY, CDR2 SVGAGI. This CDR3 spans 15 amino acids. The CDR3 here is CASSYLGQGTDTQYF. The CDR3 nucleotides read TGTGCCAGCAGTTACCTGGGGCAGGGCACAGATACGCAGTATTTT.

This clonotype has a handful of counts. The chain is built from TRBV12-3 or TRBV12-4 and TRBJ1-2; TRBD1 agrees at 7 bases. This CDR3 spans 13 amino acids. V gave up 6 bases and J gave up 4 bases; unmatched junction bases: 5. Here the CDR3 DNA reads TGTGCCAGCAGATTTGGACAGGCCTATGGCTACACCTTC. Protein: CASRFGQAYGYTF.

This clonotype showed up many times. Sequence at one end of the junction differs from germline and may be a read error. The chain couples TRBV7-9 to TRBJ2-3, with 11 nucleotides matching TRBD2. The CDR3 runs to 15 residues. CDR1 is SEHNR and CDR2 is FQNEAQ in the germline V gene (reference sequence). The CDR3 DNA follows: TGTGCCAGCAGCTCGACTAGCGGGGAGCGGGATACGCAGTACTTT. It specifies CASSSTSGERDTQYF.

This clonotype showed up just a few times. A read error may produce the germline difference seen at one junction end. The rearrangement links TRBV29-1 to TRBJ1-2, with a weak D call TRBD1 (5 bases). The germline V gene encodes CDR1 SQVTM and CDR2 ANQGSEA. CDR3 length: 13 amino acids. CDR3 nucleotides: TGCAGCGTCGGTCCGGGGGAAAACTATGGTTACACCTTC. This sequence encodes CSVGPGENYGYTF.

This clonotype was counted a single time. The V call is TRBV4-1, the J call TRBJ2-2; 9 bases map to TRBD2. The CDR3 length is 18 residues. Germline CDR1 MGHRA, CDR2 YSYEKL. The J segment lost 6 bases and the V segment lost 4 bases, leaving 15 bases of the junction unmatched. Here the CDR3 reads CASSRDLLGLAGAGELFF. In nucleotides, the CDR3 is TGCGCCAGCAGCCGAGATCTACTCGGGTTAGCGGGAGCCGGGGAGCTGTTTTTT.

This clonotype was picked up a small number of times. V and J are TRBV12-3 or TRBV12-4 and TRBJ2-7; D ambiguous. V lost 1 base to trimming and J lost 3 bases, with 13 bases between them. The CDR3 loop spans 15 amino acids. This CDR3 reads CASSLEPGNHYEQYF. CDR3 bases: TGTGCCAGCAGTTTAGAACCTGGGAACCACTACGAGCAGTACTTC.

This clonotype was seen a few times. The chain is built from TRBV4-1 and TRBJ2-1, with 9 bases fitting TRBD2. Germline V gene sequence: CDR1 MGHRA, CDR2 YSYEKL. The CDR3 runs 15 residues. Trimming took 5 bases from V and 2 from J; bases not matched to a gene: 4. CDR3 in amino acids: CASSVSGSPYNEQFF. The CDR3 nucleotides read TGCGCCAGCAGCGTTAGCGGGAGTCCCTACAATGAGCAGTTCTTC.